This T cell receptor beta chain was captured in a study of blood T cell repertoires in COVID-19. Across the study: Specimens from acute and convalescent COVID-19 originated in the United States, Italy and Spain. T cells, B-cell-depleted T cells, or PBMCs supplied cDNA or gDNA.

The authors' processing: Amplification with reference gene primers provided the estimates of nucleated cell counts. Repertoires were generated with immunoSEQ multiplex PCR, while TCRdb's copy carries only in-frame clones and drops some. V, J and clone size derive from that table, while D and trimming were established from the DNA sequence. The sample shows approximately 250,000 clones, 75% to 85% of them seen only once. Germline CDR1 SGHRS, CDR2 YFSETQ. V lost 4 bases and J lost 10, with 18 bases in between. The CDR3 loop spans 15 amino acids. This sequence was found in a human donor in a cohort sampled during active COVID-19. V is TRBV5-1 and J is TRBJ1-6, with a tentative D call TRBD1 (5 bases). The sample taken for sequencing was peripheral blood. CDR3 coding DNA: TGCGCCAGCAGCGCCTCAGGGTATGGTAACTCACCCCTCCACTTT. Its protein product is CASSASGYGNSPLHF.